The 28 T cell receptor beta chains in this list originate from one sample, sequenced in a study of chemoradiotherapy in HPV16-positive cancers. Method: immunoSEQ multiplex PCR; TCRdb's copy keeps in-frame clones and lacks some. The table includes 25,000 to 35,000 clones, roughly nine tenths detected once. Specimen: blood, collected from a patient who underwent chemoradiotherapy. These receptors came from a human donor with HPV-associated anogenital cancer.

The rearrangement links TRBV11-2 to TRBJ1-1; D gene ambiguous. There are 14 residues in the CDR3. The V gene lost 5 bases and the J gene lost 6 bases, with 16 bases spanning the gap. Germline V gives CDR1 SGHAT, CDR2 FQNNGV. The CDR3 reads CASSPTLRGAEAFF. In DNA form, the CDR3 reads TGTGCCAGCAGCCCGACCTTGCGAGGCGCTGAAGCTTTCTTT. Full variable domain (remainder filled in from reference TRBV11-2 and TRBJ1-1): EAGVAQSPRYKIIEKRQSVAFWCNPISGHATLYWYQQILGQGPKLLIQFQNNGVVDDSQLPKDRFSAERLKGVDSTLKIQPAKLEDSAVYLCASSPTLRGAEAFFGQGTRLTVV.

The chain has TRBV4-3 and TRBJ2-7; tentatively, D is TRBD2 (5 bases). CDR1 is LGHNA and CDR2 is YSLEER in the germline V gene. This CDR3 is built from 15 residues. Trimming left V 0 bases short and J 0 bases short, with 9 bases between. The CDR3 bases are TGCGCCAGCAGCCAAGATCCGGGGATCTCCTACGAGCAGTACTTC. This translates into CASSQDPGISYEQYF.

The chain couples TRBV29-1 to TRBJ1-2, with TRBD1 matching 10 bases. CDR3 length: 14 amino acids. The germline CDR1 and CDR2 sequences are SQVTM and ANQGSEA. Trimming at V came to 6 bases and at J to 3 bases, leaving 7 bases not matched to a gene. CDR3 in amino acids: CSVGTGEWDYGYTF. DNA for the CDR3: TGCAGCGTGGGGACAGGGGAATGGGACTATGGCTACACCTTC.

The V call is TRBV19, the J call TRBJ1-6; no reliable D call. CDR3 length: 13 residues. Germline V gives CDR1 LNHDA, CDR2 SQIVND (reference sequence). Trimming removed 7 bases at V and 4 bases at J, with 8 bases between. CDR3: CASMDGYNSPLHF. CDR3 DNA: TGTGCCAGTATGGACGGGTATAATTCACCCCTCCACTTT.

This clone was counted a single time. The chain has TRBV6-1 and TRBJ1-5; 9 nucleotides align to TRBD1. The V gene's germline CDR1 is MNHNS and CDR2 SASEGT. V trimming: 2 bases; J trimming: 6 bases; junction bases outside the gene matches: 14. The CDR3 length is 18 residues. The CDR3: CASSEYPNLGTGIQPQHF. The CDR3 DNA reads TGTGCCAGCAGTGAATACCCCAATCTTGGGACAGGGATTCAGCCCCAGCATTTT.

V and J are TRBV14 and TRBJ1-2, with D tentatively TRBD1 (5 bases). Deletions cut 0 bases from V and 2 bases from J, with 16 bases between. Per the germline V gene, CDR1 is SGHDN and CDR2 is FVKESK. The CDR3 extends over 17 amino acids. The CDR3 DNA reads TGTGCCAGCAGCCAAGATTATAAGTGGGGACGGAACTATGGCTACACCTTC. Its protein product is CASSQDYKWGRNYGYTF.

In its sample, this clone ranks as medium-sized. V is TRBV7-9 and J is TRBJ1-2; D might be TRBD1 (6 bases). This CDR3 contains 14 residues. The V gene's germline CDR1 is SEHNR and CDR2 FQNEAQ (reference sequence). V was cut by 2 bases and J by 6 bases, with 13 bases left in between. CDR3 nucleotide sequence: TGTGCCAGCAGCTTACAGGGCGGGGGCCATGGCTACACCTTC. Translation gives CASSLQGGGHGYTF.

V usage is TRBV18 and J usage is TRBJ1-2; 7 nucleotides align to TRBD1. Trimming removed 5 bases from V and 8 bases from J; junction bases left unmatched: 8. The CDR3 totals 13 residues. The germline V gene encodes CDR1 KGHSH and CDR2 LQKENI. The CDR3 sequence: CASSLTGDQGYTF. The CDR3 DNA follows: TGTGCCAGCTCATTAACAGGGGATCAAGGCTACACCTTC.

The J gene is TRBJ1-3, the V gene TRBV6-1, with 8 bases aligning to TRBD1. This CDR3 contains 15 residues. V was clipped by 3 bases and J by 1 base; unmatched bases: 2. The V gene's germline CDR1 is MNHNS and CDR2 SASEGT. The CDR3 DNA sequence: TGTGCCAGCAGTGAGACAGGGGTATCTGGAAACACCATATATTTT. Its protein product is CASSETGVSGNTIYF.

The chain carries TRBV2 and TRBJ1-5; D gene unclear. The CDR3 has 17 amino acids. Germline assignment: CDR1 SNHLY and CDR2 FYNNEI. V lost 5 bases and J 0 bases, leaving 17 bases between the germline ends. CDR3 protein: CASSPQATDYSNQPQHF. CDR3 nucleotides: TGTGCCAGCAGTCCTCAGGCGACGGATTATAGCAATCAGCCCCAGCATTTT.

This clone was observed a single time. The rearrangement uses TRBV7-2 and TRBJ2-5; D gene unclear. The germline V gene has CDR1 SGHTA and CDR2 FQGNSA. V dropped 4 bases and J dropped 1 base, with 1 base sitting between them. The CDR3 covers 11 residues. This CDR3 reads CASSSQETQYF. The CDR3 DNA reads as TGTGCCAGCAGCTCCCAAGAGACCCAGTACTTC. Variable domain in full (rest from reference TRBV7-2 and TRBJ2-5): GAGVSQSPSNKVTEKGKDVELRCDPISGHTALYWYRQSLGQGLEFLIYFQGNSAPDKSGLPSDRFSAERTGGSVSTLTIQRTQQEDSAVYLCASSSQETQYFGPGTRLLVL.

The CDR3 nucleotides read TGTGCCATCAATGGACAGGGGGATAGTGGGGAGCTGTTTTTT. Translating it yields CAINGQGDSGELFF. This chain connects TRBV10-3 to TRBJ2-2; the match to TRBD1 covers 10 bases. After removal of 7 bases from V and 8 bases from J, the junction contained 7 bases not matched to a gene. Per germline, CDR1 ENHRY and CDR2 SYGVKD. There are 14 residues in the CDR3.

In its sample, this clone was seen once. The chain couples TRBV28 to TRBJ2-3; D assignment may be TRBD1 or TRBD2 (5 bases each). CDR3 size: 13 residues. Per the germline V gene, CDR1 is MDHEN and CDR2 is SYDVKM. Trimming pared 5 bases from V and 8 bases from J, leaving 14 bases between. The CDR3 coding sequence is TGTGCCAGCAGTCCCCTGCAGAGGGGTACGCAGTATTTT. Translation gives CASSPLQRGTQYF.

Written as DNA, the CDR3 is TGCGCCAGCAGCTCGGGACTATTACAAGAGACCCAGTACTTC. It codes for CASSSGLLQETQYF. V gene TRBV5-1 combines with J gene TRBJ2-5; 7 nucleotides line up with TRBD2. Germline lookup yields CDR1 SGHRS and CDR2 YFSETQ. The CDR3 extends over 14 amino acids. V gave up 3 bases and J gave up 2 bases; unmatched junction bases: 4.

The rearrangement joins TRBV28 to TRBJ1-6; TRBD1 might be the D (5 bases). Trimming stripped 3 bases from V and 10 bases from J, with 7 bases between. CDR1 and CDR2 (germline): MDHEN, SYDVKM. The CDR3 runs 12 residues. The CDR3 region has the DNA TGTGCCAGCAGTTTCGGGGGATCACCCCTCCACTTT. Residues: CASSFGGSPLHF. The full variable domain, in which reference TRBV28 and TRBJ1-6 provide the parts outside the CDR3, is DVKVTQSSRYLVKRTGEKVFLECVQDMDHENMFWYRQDPGLGLRLIYFSYDVKMKEKGDIPEGYSVSREKKERFSLILESASTNQTSMYLCASSFGGSPLHFGNGTRLTVT.

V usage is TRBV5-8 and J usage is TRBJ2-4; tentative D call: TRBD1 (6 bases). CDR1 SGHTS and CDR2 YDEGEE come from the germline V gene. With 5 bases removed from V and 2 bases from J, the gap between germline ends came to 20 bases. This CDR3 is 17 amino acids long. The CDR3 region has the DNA TGTGCCAGCAGGGGCAGTCGGGACAAACTTACCAAAAACATTCAGTACTTC. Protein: CASRGSRDKLTKNIQYF.

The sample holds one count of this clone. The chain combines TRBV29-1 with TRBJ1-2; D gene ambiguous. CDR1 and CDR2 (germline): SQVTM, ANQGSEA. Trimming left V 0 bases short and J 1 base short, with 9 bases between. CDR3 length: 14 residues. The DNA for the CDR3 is TGCAGCGTTGAAGATCTTGGGTTTAACTATGGCTACACCTTC. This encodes CSVEDLGFNYGYTF.

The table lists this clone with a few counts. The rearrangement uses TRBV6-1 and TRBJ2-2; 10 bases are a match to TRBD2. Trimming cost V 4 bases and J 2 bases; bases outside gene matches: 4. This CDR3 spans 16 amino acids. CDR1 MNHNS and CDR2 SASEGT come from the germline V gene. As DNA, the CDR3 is TGTGCCAGCAGTGCACTAGCGGGGAGAAACACCGGGGAGCTGTTTTTT. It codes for CASSALAGRNTGELFF.

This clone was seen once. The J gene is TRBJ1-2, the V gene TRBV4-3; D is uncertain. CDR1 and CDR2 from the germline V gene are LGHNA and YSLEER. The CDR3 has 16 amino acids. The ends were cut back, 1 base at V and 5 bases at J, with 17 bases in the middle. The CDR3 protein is CASSQGRLPLGYGYTF. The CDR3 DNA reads TGCGCCAGCAGCCAAGGCAGACTTCCACTAGGTTATGGCTACACCTTC.

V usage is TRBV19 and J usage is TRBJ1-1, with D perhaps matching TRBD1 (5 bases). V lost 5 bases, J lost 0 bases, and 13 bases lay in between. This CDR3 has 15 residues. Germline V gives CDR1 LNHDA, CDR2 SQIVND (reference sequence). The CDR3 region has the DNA TGTGCCAGTAGTTGGGGGGACGCTATGAACACTGAAGCTTTCTTT. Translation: CASSWGDAMNTEAFF. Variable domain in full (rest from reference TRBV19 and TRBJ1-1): DGGITQSPKYLFRKEGQNVTLSCEQNLNHDAMYWYRQDPGQGLRLIYYSQIVNDFQKGDIAEGYSVSREKKESFPLTVTSAQKNPTAFYLCASSWGDAMNTEAFFGQGTRLTVV.

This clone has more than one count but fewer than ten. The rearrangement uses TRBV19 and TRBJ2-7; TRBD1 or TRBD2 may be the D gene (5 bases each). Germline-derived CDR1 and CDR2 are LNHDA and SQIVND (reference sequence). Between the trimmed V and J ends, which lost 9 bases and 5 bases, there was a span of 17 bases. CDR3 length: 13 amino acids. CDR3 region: CASSKQGDHEQYF. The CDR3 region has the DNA TGTGCCAGCTCAAAGCAGGGAGACCACGAGCAGTACTTC.

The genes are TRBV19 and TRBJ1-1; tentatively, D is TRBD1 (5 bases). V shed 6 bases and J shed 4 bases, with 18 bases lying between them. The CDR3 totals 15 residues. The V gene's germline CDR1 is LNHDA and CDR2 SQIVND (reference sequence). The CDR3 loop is CASRPNDRRATEAFF. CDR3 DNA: TGTGCCAGTAGGCCTAACGACCGCAGGGCCACTGAAGCTTTCTTT. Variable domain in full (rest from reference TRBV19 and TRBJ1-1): DGGITQSPKYLFRKEGQNVTLSCEQNLNHDAMYWYRQDPGQGLRLIYYSQIVNDFQKGDIAEGYSVSREKKESFPLTVTSAQKNPTAFYLCASRPNDRRATEAFFGQGTRLTVV.

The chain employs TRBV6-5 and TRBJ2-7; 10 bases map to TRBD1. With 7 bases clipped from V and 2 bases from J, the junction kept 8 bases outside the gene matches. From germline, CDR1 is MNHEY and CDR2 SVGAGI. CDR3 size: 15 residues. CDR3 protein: CASTKGGQGAYEQYF. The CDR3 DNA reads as TGTGCCAGCACTAAGGGAGGACAGGGGGCCTACGAGCAGTACTTC.

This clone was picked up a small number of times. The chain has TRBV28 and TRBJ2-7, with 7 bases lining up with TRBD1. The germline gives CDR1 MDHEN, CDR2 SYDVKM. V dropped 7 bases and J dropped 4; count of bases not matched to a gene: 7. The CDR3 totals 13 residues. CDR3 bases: TGTGCCAGCACCTCGGACAGGACTTACGAGCAGTACTTC. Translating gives CASTSDRTYEQYF.

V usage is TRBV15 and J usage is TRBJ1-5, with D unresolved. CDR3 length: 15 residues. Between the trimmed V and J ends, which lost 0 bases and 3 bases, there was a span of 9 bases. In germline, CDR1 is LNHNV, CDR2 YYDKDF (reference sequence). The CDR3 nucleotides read TGTGCCACCAGCAGAGAAAAAGGTATCAATCAGCCCCAGCATTTT. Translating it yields CATSREKGINQPQHF.

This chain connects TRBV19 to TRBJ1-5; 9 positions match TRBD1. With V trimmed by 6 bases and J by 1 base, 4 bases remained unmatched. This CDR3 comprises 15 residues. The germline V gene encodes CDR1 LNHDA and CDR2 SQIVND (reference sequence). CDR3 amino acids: CASRLGQGSNQPQHF. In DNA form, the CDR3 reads TGTGCCAGTAGGCTGGGACAGGGAAGCAATCAGCCCCAGCATTTT.

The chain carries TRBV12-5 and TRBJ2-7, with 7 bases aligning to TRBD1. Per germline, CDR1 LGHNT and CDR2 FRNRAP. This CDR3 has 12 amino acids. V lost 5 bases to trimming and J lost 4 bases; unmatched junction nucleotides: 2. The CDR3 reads CASGPQGYEQYF. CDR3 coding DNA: TGTGCTAGTGGTCCACAGGGGTACGAGCAGTACTTC. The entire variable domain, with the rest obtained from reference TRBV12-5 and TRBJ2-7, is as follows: DARVTQTPRHKVTEMGQEVTMRCQPILGHNTVFWYRQTMMQGLELLAYFRNRAPLDDSGMPKDRFSAEMPDATLATLKIQPSEPRDSAVYFCASGPQGYEQYFGPGTRLTVT.

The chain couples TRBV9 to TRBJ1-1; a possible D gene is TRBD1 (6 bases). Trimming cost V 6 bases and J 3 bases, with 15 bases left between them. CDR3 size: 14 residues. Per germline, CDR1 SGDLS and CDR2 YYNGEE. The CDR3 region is CASTTGGEDTEAFF. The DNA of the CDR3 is TGTGCCAGCACGACAGGCGGTGAAGACACTGAAGCTTTCTTT.